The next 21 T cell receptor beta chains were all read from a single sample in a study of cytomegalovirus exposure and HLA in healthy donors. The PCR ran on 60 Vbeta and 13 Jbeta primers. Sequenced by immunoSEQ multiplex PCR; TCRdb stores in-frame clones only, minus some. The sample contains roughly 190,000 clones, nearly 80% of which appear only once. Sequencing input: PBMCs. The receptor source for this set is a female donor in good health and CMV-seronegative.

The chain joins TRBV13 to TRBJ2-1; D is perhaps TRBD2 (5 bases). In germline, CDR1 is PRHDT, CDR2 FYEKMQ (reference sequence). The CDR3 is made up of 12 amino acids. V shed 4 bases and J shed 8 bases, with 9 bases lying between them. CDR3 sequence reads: CASSYPRDEQFF. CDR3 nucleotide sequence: TGTGCCAGCAGCTACCCGAGGGATGAGCAGTTCTTC.

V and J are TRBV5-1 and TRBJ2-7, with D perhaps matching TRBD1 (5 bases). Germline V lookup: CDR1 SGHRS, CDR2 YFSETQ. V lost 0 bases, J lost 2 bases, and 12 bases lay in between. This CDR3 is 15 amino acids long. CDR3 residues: CASSLGSTATYEQYF. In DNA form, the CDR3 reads TGCGCCAGCAGCTTGGGTTCGACAGCTACCTACGAGCAGTACTTC.

The DNA of the CDR3 is TGTGCCAGCAGCTCGGGCGGGGGGGGTTGGGAGACCCAGTACTTC. As protein: CASSSGGGGWETQYF. The rearrangement joins TRBV7-2 to TRBJ2-5, with 9 bases that match TRBD2. Germline lookup yields CDR1 SGHTA and CDR2 FQGNSA. Trimming removed 4 bases from V and 5 bases from J; junction bases left unmatched: 8. There are 15 residues in the CDR3.

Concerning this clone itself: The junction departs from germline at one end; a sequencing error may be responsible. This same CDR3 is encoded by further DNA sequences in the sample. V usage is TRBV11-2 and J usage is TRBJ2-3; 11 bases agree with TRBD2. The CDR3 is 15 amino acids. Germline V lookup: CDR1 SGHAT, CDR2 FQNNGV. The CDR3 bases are TGTGCCAGCAGTTTAGCGGGAGGGCCAACAGATACGCAGTATTTT. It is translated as CASSLAGGPTDTQYF.

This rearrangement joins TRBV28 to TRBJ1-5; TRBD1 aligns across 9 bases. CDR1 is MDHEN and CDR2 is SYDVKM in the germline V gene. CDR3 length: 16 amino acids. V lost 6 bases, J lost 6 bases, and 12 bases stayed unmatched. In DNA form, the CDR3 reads TGTGCCAGCAGCTCAAGGGGGGACAGGGAGCGTCAGCCCCAGCATTTT. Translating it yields CASSSRGDRERQPQHF.

The CDR3 sequence: CASSAVGGSPIDTQYF. Written as DNA, the CDR3 is TGTGCCAGTAGTGCGGTTGGCGGGAGTCCTATTGATACGCAGTATTTT. V and J are TRBV19 and TRBJ2-3; 7 bases agree with TRBD2. Germline V gives CDR1 LNHDA, CDR2 SQIVND (reference sequence). The CDR3 is 16 amino acids. With 5 bases clipped from V and 6 bases from J, the junction kept 14 bases outside the gene matches.

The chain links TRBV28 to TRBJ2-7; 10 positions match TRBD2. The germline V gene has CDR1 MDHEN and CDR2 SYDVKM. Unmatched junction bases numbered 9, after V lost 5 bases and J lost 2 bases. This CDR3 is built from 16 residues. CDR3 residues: CASSVIAGGPTYEQYF. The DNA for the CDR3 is TGTGCCAGCAGTGTTATAGCGGGAGGACCTACCTACGAGCAGTACTTC. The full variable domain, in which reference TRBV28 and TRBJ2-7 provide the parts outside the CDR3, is DVKVTQSSRYLVKRTGEKVFLECVQDMDHENMFWYRQDPGLGLRLIYFSYDVKMKEKGDIPEGYSVSREKKERFSLILESASTNQTSMYLCASSVIAGGPTYEQYFGPGTRLTVT.

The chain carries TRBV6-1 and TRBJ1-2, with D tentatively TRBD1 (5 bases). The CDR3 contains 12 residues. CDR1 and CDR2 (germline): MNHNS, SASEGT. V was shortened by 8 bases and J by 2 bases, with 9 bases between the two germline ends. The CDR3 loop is CASYDRNYGYTF. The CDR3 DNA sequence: TGTGCCAGCTATGACAGAAACTATGGCTACACCTTC.

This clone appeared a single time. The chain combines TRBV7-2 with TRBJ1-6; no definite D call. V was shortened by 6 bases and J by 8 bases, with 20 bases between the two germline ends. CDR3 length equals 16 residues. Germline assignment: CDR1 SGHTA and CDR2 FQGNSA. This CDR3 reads CASSSNALGGYSPLHF. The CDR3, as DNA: TGTGCCAGCAGTTCAAACGCTCTAGGCGGGTATTCACCCCTCCACTTT.

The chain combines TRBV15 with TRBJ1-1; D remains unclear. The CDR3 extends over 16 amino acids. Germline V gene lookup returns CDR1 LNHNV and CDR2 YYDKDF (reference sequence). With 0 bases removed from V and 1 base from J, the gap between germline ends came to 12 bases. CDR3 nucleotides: TGTGCCACCAGCAGAGATTCAGGAAACTCGAACACTGAAGCTTTCTTT. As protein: CATSRDSGNSNTEAFF.

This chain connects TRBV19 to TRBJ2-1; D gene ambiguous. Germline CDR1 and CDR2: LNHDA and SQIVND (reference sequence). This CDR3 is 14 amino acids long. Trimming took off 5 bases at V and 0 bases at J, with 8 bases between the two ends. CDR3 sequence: CASSFLSSYNEQFF. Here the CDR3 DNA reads TGTGCCAGTAGTTTCCTTAGCTCCTACAATGAGCAGTTCTTC.

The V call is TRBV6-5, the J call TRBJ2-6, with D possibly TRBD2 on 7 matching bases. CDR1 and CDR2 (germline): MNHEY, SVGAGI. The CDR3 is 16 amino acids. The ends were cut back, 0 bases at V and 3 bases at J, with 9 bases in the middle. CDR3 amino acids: CASSYSGGGGANVLTF. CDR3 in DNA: TGTGCCAGCAGTTACTCGGGAGGGGGTGGGGCCAACGTCCTGACTTTC.

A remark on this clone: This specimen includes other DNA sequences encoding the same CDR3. CDR3 sequence reads: CASSWGQGYEQYF. In nucleotides, the CDR3 is TGTGCCAGCAGTTGGGGACAGGGTTACGAGCAGTACTTC. The chain combines TRBV27 with TRBJ2-7; TRBD1 matches at 9 bases. The V and J ends lost 4 bases and 4 bases, in that order; junction bases with no gene match: 2. This CDR3 has 13 amino acids. Germline V gene lookup returns CDR1 MNHEY and CDR2 SMNVEV (reference sequence).

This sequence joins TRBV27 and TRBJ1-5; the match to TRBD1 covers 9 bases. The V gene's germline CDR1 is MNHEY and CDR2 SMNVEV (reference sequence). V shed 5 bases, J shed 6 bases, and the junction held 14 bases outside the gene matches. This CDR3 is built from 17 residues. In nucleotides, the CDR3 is TGTGCCAGCAGTCTCCTCTTTACCGGGACAGGGCGTCAGCCCCAGCATTTT. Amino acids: CASSLLFTGTGRQPQHF.

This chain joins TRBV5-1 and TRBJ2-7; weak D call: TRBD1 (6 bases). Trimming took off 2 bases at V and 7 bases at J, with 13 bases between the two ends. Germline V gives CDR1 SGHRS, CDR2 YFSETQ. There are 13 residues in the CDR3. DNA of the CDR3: TGCGCCAGCAGCTTAAACAGGGTTGGAGAGCAGTACTTC. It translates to CASSLNRVGEQYF.

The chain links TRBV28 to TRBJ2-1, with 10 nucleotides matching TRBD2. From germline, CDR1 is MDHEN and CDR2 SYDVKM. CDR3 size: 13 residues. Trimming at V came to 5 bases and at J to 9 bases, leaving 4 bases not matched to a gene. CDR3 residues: CASSLAGVGEQFF. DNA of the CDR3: TGTGCCAGCAGTCTAGCGGGAGTAGGTGAGCAGTTCTTC. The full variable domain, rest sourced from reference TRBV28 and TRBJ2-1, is DVKVTQSSRYLVKRTGEKVFLECVQDMDHENMFWYRQDPGLGLRLIYFSYDVKMKEKGDIPEGYSVSREKKERFSLILESASTNQTSMYLCASSLAGVGEQFFGPGTRLTVL.

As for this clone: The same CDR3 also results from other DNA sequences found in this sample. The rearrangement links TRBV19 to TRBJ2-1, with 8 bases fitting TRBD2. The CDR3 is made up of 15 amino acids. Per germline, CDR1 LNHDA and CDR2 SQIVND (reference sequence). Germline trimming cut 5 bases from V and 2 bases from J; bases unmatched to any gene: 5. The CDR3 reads CASSYLAGPYNEQFF. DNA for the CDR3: TGTGCCAGTAGTTATCTAGCGGGCCCCTACAATGAGCAGTTCTTC. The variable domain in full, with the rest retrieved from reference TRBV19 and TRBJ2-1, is DGGITQSPKYLFRKEGQNVTLSCEQNLNHDAMYWYRQDPGQGLRLIYYSQIVNDFQKGDIAEGYSVSREKKESFPLTVTSAQKNPTAFYLCASSYLAGPYNEQFFGPGTRLTVL.

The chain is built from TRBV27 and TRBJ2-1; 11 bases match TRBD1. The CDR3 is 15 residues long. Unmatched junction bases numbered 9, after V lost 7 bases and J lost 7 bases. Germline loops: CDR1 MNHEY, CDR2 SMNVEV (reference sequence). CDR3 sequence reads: CASTPGTGGRNEQFF. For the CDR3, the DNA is TGTGCCAGCACCCCCGGGACAGGGGGAAGGAATGAGCAGTTCTTC.

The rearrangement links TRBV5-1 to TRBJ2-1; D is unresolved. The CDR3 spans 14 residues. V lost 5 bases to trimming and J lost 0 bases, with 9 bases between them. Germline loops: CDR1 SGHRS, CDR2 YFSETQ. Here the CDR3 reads CASSKMSSYNEQFF. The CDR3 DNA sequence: TGCGCCAGCAGTAAGATGAGCTCCTACAATGAGCAGTTCTTC. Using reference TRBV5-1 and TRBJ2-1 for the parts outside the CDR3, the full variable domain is KAGVTQTPRYLIKTRGQQVTLSCSPISGHRSVSWYQQTPGQGLQFLFEYFSETQRNKGNFPGRFSGRQFSNSRSEMNVSTLELGDSALYLCASSKMSSYNEQFFGPGTRLTVL.

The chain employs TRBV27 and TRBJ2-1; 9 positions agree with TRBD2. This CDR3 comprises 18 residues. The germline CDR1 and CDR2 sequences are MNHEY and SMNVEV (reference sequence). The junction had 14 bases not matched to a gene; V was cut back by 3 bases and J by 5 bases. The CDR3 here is CASSLGLAGPYPNNEQFF. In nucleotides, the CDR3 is TGTGCCAGCAGTTTGGGGCTAGCGGGGCCATATCCTAACAATGAGCAGTTCTTC.

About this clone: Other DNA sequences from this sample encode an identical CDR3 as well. CDR3 region: CASSLAGGNTGELFF. The CDR3 DNA sequence: TGCGCCAGCAGCTTAGCCGGGGGGAACACCGGGGAGCTGTTTTTT. The V gene is TRBV5-1, the J gene TRBJ2-2, with a possible D match to TRBD2 (6 bases). Trimming removed 2 bases at V and 1 base at J, with 9 bases between. There are 15 residues in the CDR3. Per the germline V gene, CDR1 is SGHRS and CDR2 is YFSETQ.